Sequencing of this TCR beta chain was carried out in a study of blood T cell repertoires in COVID-19. The wider study: Samples taken during acute and convalescent COVID-19 were collected in the United States, Italy and Spain.

Germline V gives CDR1 LGHNT, CDR2 FRNRAP. V was shortened by 2 bases and J by 6 bases, with 5 bases between the two germline ends. This CDR3 contains 12 residues. The method was immunoSEQ multiplex PCR; TCRdb's version includes in-frame clones alone and lacks a portion of them. The sample contains around 200,000 clones, roughly 90% of which appear only once. The chain recombines TRBV12-5 with TRBJ1-5; D unresolved. Material: peripheral blood. This receptor was obtained from a man between 18 and 35 years old with active or convalescent COVID-19. CDR3 DNA: TGTGCTAGTGGTTTGAATCGTCAGCCCCAGCATTTT. Its protein is CASGLNRQPQHF.